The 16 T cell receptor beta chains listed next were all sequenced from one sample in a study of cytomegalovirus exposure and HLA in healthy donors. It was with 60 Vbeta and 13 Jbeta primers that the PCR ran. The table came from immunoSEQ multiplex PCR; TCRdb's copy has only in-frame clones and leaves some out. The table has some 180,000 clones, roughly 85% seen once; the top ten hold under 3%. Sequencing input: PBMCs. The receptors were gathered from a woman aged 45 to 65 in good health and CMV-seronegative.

The CDR3 region is CASSGGLEQYF. The CDR3 nucleotides are TGTGCCAGCAGTGGAGGGCTCGAGCAGTACTTC. The J gene is TRBJ2-7, the V gene TRBV6-1; perhaps TRBD2 as D (5 bases). CDR1 is MNHNS, CDR2 SASEGT, per germline. The V end lost 4 bases, the J end lost 6 bases, and 7 bases lay between the germline ends. The CDR3 totals 11 residues.

The CDR3 here is CASSLNLATYNEQFF. CDR3 DNA: TGTGCCAGCAGCTTGAATCTAGCGACCTACAATGAGCAGTTCTTC. V usage is TRBV5-4 and J usage is TRBJ2-1; D is possibly TRBD2 (6 bases). The germline V gene has CDR1 SGHNT and CDR2 YYREEE (reference sequence). V was pared by 1 base and J by 2 bases, with 10 bases between. The CDR3 runs to 15 residues.

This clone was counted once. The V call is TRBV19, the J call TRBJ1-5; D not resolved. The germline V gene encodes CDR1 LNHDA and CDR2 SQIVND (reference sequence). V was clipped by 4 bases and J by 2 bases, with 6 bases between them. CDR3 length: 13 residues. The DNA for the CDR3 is TGTGCCAGTAGTAGCCAGGGCAATCAGCCCCAGCATTTT. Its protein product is CASSSQGNQPQHF.

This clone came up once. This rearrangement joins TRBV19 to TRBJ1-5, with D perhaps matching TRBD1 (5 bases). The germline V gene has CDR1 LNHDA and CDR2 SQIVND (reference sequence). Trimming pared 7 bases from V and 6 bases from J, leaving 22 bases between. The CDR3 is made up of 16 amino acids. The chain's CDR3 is CASISGWVCSFQPQHF. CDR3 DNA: TGTGCCAGTATTTCAGGGTGGGTATGTAGTTTTCAGCCCCAGCATTTT.

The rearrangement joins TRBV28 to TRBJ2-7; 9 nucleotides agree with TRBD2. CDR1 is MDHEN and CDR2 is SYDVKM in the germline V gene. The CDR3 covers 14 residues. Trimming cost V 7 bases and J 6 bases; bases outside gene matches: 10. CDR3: CASIGSGSGGEQYF. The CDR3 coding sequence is TGTGCCAGCATCGGTAGCGGGAGCGGGGGCGAGCAGTACTTC.

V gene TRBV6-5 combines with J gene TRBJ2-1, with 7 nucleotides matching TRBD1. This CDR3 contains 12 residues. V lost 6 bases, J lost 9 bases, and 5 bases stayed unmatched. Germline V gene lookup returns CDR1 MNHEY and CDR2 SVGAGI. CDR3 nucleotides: TGTGCCAGCAGGGCCCCAGGGGGTGAGCAGTTCTTC. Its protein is CASRAPGGEQFF.

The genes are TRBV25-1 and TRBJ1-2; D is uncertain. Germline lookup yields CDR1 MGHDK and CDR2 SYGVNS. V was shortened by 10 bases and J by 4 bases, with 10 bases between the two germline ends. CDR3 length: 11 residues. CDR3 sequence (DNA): TGTGCCACCAGGAACTTCTATGGCTACACCTTC. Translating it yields CATRNFYGYTF.

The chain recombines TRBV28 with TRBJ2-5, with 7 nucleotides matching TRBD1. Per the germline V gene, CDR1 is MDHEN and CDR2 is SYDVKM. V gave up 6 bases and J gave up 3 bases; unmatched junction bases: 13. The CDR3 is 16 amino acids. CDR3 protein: CASSSFGTEEKETQYF. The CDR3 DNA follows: TGTGCCAGCAGCTCCTTCGGGACAGAGGAGAAAGAGACCCAGTACTTC.

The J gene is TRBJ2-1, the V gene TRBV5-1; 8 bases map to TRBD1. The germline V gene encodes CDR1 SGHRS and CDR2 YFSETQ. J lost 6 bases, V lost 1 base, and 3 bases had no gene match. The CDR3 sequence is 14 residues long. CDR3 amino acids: CASSLWQGANEQFF. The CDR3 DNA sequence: TGCGCCAGCAGCTTGTGGCAGGGGGCCAATGAGCAGTTCTTC.

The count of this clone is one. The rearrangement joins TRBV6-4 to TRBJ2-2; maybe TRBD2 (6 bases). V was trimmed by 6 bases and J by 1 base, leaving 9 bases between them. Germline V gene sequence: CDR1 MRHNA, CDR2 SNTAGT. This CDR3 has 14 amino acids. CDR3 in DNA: TGTGCCAGCAGAGATAGCGGGAACACCGGGGAGCTGTTTTTT. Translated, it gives CASRDSGNTGELFF.

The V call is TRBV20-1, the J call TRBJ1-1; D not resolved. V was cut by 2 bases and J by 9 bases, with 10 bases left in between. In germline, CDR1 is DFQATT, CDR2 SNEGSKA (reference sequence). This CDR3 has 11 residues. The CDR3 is CSARPGVKAFF. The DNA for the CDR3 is TGCAGTGCTAGACCGGGTGTCAAAGCTTTCTTT.

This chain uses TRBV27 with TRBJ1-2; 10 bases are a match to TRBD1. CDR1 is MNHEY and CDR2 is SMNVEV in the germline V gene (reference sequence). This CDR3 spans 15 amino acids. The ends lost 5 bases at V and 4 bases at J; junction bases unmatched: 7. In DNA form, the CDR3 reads TGTGCCAGCAGTCCTGGGACAGGGGTTGTCTATGGCTACACCTTC. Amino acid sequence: CASSPGTGVVYGYTF.

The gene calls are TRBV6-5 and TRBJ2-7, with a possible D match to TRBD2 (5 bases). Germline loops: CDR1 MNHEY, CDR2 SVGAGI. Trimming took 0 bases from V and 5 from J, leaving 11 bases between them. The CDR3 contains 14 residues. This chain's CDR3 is CASSYSGSFNEQYF. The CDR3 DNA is TGTGCCAGCAGTTACTCGGGGAGTTTCAACGAGCAGTACTTC.

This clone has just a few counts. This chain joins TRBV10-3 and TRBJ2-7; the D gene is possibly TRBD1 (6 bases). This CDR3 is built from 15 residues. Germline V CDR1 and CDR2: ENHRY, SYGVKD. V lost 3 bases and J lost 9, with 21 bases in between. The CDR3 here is CAISDRKTGTAAQYF. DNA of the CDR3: TGTGCCATCAGTGATCGGAAGACAGGAACCGCTGCGCAGTACTTC.

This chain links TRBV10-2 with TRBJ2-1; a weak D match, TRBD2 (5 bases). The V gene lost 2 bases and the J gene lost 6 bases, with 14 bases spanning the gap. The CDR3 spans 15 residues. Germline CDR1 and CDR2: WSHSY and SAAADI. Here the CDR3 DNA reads TGCGCCAGCAGTGAGACTAGGCCCACGACCAATGAGCAGTTCTTC. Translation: CASSETRPTTNEQFF.

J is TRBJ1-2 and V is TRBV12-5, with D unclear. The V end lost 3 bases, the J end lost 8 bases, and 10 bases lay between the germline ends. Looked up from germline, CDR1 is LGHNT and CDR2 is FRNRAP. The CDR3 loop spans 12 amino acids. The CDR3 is CASGFASGGYTF. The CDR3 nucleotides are TGTGCTAGTGGTTTTGCATCGGGAGGCTACACCTTC.